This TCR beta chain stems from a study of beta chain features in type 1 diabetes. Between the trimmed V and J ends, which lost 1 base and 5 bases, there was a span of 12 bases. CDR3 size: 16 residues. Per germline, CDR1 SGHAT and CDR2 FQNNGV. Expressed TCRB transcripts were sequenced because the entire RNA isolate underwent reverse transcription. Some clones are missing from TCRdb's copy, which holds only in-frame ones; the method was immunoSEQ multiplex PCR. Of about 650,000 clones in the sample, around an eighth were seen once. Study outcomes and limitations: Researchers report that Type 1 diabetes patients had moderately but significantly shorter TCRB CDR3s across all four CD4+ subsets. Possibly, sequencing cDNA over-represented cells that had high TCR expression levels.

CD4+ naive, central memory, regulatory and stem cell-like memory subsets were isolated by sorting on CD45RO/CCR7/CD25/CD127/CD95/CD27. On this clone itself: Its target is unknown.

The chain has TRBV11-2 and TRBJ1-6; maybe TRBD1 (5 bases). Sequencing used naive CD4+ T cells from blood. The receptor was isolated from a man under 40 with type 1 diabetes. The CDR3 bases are TGTGCCAGCAGCTTAGTGGCGGGACGGAATAATTCACCCCTCCACTTT. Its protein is CASSLVAGRNNSPLHF.